This T cell receptor beta chain is from a study of cytomegalovirus exposure and HLA in healthy donors. The germline CDR1 and CDR2 sequences are MGHRA and YSYEKL. V dropped 4 bases and J dropped 3 bases, with 10 bases sitting between them. This CDR3 has 14 residues. Overall study findings and caveats: Reports indicate that TCR beta sequences accurately predicted the HLA-A and HLA-B alleles of most subjects. V- and J-gene trimming in TCR beta was tied to a missense DCLRE1C variant by an analysis performed later.

PCR was performed using 60 Vbeta and 13 Jbeta primers. TCRdb's copy holds only in-frame clones and misses some; the assay was immunoSEQ multiplex PCR. The sample has 100,000 to 150,000 clones, around three quarters seen once; the top ten hold 5% to 5.5%. As regards this clone: Its antigen is unidentified.

The rearrangement links TRBV4-1 to TRBJ2-1, with a weak D call TRBD2 (5 bases). Input material: PBMCs. The receptor was isolated from a man aged 25-45 years in good health and CMV-seronegative. CDR3 nucleotides: TGCGCCAGCAGCCCAGCGGCGGGCTACAATGAGCAGTTCTTC. Translation gives CASSPAAGYNEQFF.